This T cell receptor beta chain appears in the sequencing data of a study of PD-1 blockade in mismatch repair-deficient tumors. Across the whole study: Patients had around twelve mismatch repair-deficient cancer types, all previously treated and progressing. Overall study results and limits: After pembrolizumab, tumor-resident clones rose rapidly, then generally contracted before radiologic responses.

Mismatch repair deficiency was confirmed in all patients, by PCR or immunohistochemistry. TCRs were sequenced from three patients responding to pembrolizumab. Using immunoSEQ multiplex PCR, the repertoire was profiled, and TCRdb retains in-frame clones only, with some absent. Of roughly 120,000 clones listed, 65% to 80% are singletons. The germline CDR1 and CDR2 sequences are SNHLY and FYNNEI. The CDR3 totals 15 residues. With V trimmed by 6 bases and J by 1 base, 6 bases remained unmatched. About this clone: The antigen is undetermined.

The sequences come from peripheral blood, collected about 60 weeks after starting pembrolizumab. The origin of this receptor is an adult with mismatch repair-deficient cancer. The chain links TRBV2 to TRBJ1-1, with TRBD1 matching 9 bases. Here the CDR3 reads CASRGRQGENTEAFF. The CDR3 DNA is TGTGCCAGCAGGGGTAGACAGGGGGAGAACACTGAAGCTTTCTTT.